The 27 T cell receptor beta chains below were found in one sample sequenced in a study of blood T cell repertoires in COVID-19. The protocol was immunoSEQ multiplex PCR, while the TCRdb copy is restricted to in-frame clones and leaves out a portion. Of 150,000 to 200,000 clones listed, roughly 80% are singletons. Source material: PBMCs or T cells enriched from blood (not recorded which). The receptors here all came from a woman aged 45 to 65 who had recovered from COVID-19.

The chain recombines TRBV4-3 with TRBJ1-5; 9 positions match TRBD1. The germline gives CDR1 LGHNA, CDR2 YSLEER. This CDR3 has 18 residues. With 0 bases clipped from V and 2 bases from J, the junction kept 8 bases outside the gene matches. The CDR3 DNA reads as TGCGCCAGCAGCCAAGATTTGACAGGGGGTGGTGGCAATCAGCCCCAGCATTTT. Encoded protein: CASSQDLTGGGGNQPQHF.

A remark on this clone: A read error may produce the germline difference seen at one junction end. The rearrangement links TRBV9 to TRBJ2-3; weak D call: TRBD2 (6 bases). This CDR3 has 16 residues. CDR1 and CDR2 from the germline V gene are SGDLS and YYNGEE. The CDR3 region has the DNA TGTGCCAGCACCGTAGGGCCCCAGCGGGTGGGAGATACGCAGTATTTT. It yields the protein CASTVGPQRVGDTQYF.

The CDR3 DNA follows: TGCGCCAGCAGGGCCGGGACAGGGTATTACGTGCGAAACACTGAAGCTTTCTTT. Translating it yields CASRAGTGYYVRNTEAFF. This chain links TRBV5-1 with TRBJ1-1, with TRBD1 matching over 9 bases. The trim removed 5 bases at V and 2 bases at J, leaving 16 bases unmatched. Germline CDR1 is SGHRS and CDR2 is YFSETQ. This CDR3 contains 18 residues.

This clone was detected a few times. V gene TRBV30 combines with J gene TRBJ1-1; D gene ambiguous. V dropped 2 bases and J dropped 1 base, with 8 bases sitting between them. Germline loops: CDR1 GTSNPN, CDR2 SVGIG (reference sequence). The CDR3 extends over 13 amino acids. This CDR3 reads CAWSNNRNTEAFF. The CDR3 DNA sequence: TGTGCCTGGAGTAACAACAGGAACACTGAAGCTTTCTTT.

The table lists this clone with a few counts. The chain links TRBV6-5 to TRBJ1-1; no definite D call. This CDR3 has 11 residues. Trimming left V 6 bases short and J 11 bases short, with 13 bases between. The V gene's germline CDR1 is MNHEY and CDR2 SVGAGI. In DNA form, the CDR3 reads TGTGCCAGCAGGGGAGTCGTTCAGGCTTTCTTT. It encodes CASRGVVQAFF.

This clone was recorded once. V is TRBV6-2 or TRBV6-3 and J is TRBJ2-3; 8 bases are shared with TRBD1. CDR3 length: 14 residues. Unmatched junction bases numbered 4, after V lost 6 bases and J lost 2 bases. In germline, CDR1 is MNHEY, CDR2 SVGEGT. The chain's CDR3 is CASSTGQDTDTQYF. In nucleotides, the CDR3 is TGTGCCAGCAGCACGGGACAGGACACAGATACGCAGTATTTT.

The CDR3 DNA follows: TGTGCCAGCAGCTTAGGGGGACAGGGGGTTCGGACTTTCTTT. Protein: CASSLGGQGVRTFF. V and J are TRBV7-2 and TRBJ1-1; 11 bases match TRBD1. Germline assignment: CDR1 SGHTA and CDR2 FQGNSA. This CDR3 has 14 residues. Trimming removed 1 base from V and 12 bases from J; junction bases left unmatched: 7.

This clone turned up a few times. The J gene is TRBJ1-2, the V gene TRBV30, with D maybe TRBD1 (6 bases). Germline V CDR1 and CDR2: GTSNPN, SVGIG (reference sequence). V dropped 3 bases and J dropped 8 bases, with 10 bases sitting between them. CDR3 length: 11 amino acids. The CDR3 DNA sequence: TGTGCCTGGAGACAGGGAGGGGGCTACACCTTC. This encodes CAWRQGGGYTF.

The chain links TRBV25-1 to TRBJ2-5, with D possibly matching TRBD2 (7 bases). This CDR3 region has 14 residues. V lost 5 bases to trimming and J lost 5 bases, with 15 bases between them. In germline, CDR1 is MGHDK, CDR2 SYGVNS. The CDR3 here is CASSSRGAGETQYF. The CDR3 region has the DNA TGTGCCAGCAGTTCCCGGGGGGCTGGGGAGACCCAGTACTTC. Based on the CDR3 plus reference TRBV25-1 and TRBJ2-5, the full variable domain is EADIYQTPRYLVIGTGKKITLECSQTMGHDKMYWYQQDPGMELHLIHYSYGVNSTEKGDLSSESTVSRIRTEHFPLTLESARPSHTSQYLCASSSRGAGETQYFGPGTRLLVL.

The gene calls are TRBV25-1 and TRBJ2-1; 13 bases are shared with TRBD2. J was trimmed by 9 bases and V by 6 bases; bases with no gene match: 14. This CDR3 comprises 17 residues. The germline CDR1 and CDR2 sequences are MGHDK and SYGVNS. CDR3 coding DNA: TGTGCCAGCAGCCAACTAGCGGGAGGGCCAGTTTTGGGTGAGCAGTTCTTC. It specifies CASSQLAGGPVLGEQFF. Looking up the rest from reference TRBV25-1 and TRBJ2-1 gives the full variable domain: EADIYQTPRYLVIGTGKKITLECSQTMGHDKMYWYQQDPGMELHLIHYSYGVNSTEKGDLSSESTVSRIRTEHFPLTLESARPSHTSQYLCASSQLAGGPVLGEQFFGPGTRLTVL.

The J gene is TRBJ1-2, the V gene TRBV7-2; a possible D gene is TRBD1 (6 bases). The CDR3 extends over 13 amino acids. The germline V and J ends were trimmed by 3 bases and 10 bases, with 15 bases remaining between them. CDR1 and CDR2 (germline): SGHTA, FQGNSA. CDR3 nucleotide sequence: TGTGCCAGCAGCTTTCCCGGACAGTTGGACTACACCTTC. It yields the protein CASSFPGQLDYTF. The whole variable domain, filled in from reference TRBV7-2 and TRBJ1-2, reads GAGVSQSPSNKVTEKGKDVELRCDPISGHTALYWYRQSLGQGLEFLIYFQGNSAPDKSGLPSDRFSAERTGGSVSTLTIQRTQQEDSAVYLCASSFPGQLDYTFGSGTRLTVV.

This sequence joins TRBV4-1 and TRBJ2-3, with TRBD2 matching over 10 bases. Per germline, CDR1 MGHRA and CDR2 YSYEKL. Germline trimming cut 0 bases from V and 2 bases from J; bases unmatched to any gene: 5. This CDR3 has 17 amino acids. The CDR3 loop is CASSQEYTSGVTDTQYF. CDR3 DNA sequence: TGCGCCAGCAGCCAAGAGTATACTAGCGGGGTCACAGATACGCAGTATTTT.

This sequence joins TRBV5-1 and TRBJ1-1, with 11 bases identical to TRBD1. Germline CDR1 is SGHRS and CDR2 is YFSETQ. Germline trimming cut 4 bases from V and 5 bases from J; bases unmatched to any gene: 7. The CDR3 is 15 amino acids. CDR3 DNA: TGCGCCAGCAGCGTTGGACAGGGGGCGTCGACTGAAGCTTTCTTT. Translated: CASSVGQGASTEAFF.

CDR3 protein: CASSPGVPNYGYTF. DNA for the CDR3: TGTGCCAGCAGTCCAGGGGTCCCTAACTATGGCTACACCTTC. The rearrangement links TRBV27 to TRBJ1-2, with a possible D match to TRBD1 (6 bases). Trimming took 5 bases from V and 0 from J, leaving 10 bases between them. The CDR3 contains 14 residues. The germline CDR1 and CDR2 sequences are MNHEY and SMNVEV (reference sequence).

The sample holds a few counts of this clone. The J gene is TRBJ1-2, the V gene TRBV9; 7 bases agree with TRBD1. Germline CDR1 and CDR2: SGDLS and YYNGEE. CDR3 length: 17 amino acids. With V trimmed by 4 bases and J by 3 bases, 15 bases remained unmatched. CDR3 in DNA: TGTGCCAGCAGCTTTAATATTAGACAGGGTGGGGACTATGGCTACACCTTC. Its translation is CASSFNIRQGGDYGYTF.

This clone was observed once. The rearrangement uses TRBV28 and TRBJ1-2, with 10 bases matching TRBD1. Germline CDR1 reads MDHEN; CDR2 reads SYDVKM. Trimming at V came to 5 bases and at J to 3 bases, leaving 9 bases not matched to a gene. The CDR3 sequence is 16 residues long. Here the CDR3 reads CASSPPPGTGDYGYTF. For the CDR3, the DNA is TGTGCCAGCAGTCCCCCCCCCGGGACAGGGGACTATGGCTACACCTTC.

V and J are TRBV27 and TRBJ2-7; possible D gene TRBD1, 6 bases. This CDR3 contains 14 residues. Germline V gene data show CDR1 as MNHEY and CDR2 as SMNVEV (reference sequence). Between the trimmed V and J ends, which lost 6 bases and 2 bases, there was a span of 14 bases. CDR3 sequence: CASRPLRGTYEQYV. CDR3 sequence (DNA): TGTGCCAGCAGGCCTTTGAGGGGGACCTACGAGCAGTACGTC.

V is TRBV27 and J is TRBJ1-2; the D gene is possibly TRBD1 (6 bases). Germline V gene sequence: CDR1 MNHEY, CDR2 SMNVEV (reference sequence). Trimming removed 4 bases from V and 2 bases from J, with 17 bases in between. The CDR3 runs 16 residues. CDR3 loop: CASSSWGQGGNYGYTF. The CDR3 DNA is TGTGCCAGCAGTTCCTGGGGGCAGGGCGGGAACTATGGCTACACCTTC.

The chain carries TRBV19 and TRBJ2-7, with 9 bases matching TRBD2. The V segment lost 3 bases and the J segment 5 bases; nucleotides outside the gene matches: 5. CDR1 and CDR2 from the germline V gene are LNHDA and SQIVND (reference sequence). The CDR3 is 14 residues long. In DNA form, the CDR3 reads TGTGCCAGTAGTATCGGCGGGGGGGCCGACGAGCAGTACGTC. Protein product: CASSIGGGADEQYV.

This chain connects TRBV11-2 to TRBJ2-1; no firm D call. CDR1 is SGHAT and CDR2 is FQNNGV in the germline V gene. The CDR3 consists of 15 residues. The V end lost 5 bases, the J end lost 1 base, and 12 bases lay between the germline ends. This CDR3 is CASSLLAGSYNEQFF. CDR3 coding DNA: TGTGCCAGCAGCCTCTTGGCAGGATCCTACAATGAGCAGTTCTTC.

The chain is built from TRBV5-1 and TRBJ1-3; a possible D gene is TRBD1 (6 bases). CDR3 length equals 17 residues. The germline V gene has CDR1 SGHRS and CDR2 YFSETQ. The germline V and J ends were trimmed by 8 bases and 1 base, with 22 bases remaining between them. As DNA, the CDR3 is TGCGCCAGTCGACAGGTTTTCCGGGGTTTTTCTGGAAACACCATATATTTT. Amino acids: CASRQVFRGFSGNTIYF.

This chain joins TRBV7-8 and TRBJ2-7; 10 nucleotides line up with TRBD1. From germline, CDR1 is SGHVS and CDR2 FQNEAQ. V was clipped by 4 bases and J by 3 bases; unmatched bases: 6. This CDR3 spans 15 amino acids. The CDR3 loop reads CASSSPGTGVYEQYV. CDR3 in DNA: TGTGCCAGCAGCTCCCCCGGGACAGGGGTCTACGAGCAGTACGTC.

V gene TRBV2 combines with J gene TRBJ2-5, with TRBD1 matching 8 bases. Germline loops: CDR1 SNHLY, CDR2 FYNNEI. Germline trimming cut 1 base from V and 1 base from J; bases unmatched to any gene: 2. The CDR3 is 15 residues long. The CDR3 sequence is CASSEVGQGQETQYF. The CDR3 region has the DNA TGTGCCAGCAGTGAAGTCGGACAGGGCCAAGAGACCCAGTACTTC.

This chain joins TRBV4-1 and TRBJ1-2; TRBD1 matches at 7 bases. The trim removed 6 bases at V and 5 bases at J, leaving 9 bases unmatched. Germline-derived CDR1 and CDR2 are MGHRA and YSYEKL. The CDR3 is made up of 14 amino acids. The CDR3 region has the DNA TGCGCCAGCAGGGCTCCGGGACAGCATTATGGCTACACCTTC. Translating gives CASRAPGQHYGYTF.

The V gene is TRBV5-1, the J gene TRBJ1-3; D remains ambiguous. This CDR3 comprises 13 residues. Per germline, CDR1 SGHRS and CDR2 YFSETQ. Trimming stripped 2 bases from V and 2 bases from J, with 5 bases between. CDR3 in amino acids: CASSFGAGNTIYF. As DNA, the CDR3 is TGCGCCAGCAGCTTCGGGGCTGGAAACACCATATATTTT.

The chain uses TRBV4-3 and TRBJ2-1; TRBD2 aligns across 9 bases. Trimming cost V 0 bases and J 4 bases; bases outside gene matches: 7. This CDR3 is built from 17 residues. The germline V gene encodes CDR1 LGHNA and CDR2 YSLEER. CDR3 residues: CASSQDRRSGGYNEQFF. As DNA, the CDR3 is TGCGCCAGCAGCCAAGATCGTCGTAGCGGGGGATACAATGAGCAGTTCTTC.

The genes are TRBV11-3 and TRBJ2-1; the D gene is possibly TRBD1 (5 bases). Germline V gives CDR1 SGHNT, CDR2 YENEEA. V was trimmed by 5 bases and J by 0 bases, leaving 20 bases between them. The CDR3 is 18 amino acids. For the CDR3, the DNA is TGTGCCAGCAGCCCCTCCCTCGGTGGGGCCAGCTCCTACAATGAGCAGTTCTTC. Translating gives CASSPSLGGASSYNEQFF.